The rows below give T cell receptor beta chains drawn from one sample of a study of blood T cells in healthy people across ages. TCRdb fed the 5' RACE reads into MiXCR, producing one record per CDR3 protein. The sample has roughly 800,000 distinct CDR3 sequences; approximately 25% are singletons. These data were also reused for a study on T cells of mothers and their children.

Input material: blood. The receptors derive from a boy aged 10-17 years in good health. CDR3s include the opening cysteine and the closing phenylalanine or tryptophan. A D gene is named only where the DNA matches it firmly. Not all rows give a size; the values are once, few, many and, for expanded clones, a class.

clone size	D gene	V gene	J gene	CDR3 protein	CDR3 DNA
few	-	TRBV7-2	TRBJ1-4	CASSLAGAVGEKLFF	TGTGCCAGCAGCTTAGCGGGGGCAGTCGGGGAAAAACTGTTTTTT
-	TRBD2	TRBV20-1	TRBJ2-5	CSARLAGSFLQTQYF	TGCAGTGCCCGACTAGCGGGGAGCTTTCTCCAGACCCAGTACTTC
few	-	TRBV9	TRBJ2-5	CASSVAPTSQETQYF	TGTGCCAGCAGCGTAGCCCCAACTAGTCAGGAGACCCAGTACTTC
-	-	TRBV20-1	TRBJ2-1	CSASSGDEQFF	TGCAGTGCCTCATCGGGAGATGAGCAGTTCTTC
-	TRBD2	TRBV7-2	TRBJ2-3	CASSLALAGPTDTQYF	TGTGCCAGCAGCTTAGCACTAGCGGGCCCCACAGATACGCAGTATTTT
-	-	TRBV20-1	TRBJ2-4	CSAVENIQYF	TGCAGTGCGGTGGAAAACATTCAGTACTTC
few	-	TRBV20-1	TRBJ2-5	CSAREVGQETQYF	TGCAGTGCTAGAGAGGTGGGGCAAGAGACCCAGTACTTC
many	-	TRBV7-2	TRBJ1-6	CASSFRGGESPLHF	TGTGCCAGCAGCTTCAGGGGCGGAGAATCACCCCTCCACTTT
-	-	TRBV6-5	TRBJ2-1	CASVLRDGRYNEQFF	TGTGCCAGCGTGCTCCGGGACGGGCGATACAATGAGCAGTTCTTC
few	-	TRBV25-1	TRBJ2-5	CASRNVRALIF	TGTGCCAGCAGGAACGTACGGGCCCTAATCTTC
-	-	TRBV18	TRBJ1-1	CASSSDGTTEAFF	TGTGCCAGCTCTTCGGATGGGACAACTGAAGCTTTCTTT
-	-	TRBV28	TRBJ2-4	CASNIGGEIKNIQYF	TGTGCCAGCAACATAGGGGGGGAGATCAAAAACATTCAGTACTTC
many	-	TRBV27	TRBJ1-1	CASSLRSDTEAFF	TGTGCCAGCAGTTTACGGTCAGACACTGAAGCTTTCTTT
many	-	TRBV2	TRBJ2-1	CASKLEGSSYNEQFF	TGTGCCAGCAAACTCGAAGGGAGCTCCTACAATGAGCAGTTCTTC
-	-	TRBV7-6	TRBJ1-6	CASSLVAGPSPLHF	TGTGCCAGCAGCTTAGTGGCAGGGCCCTCACCCCTCCACTTT
few	-	TRBV7-9	TRBJ2-3	CASKSGVIGDTQYF	TGTGCCAGCAAGAGCGGTGTCATTGGGGATACGCAGTATTTT